This section outlines one TCR beta chain sequence together with its context. This record comes from a study of control samples from healthy donors and cancer patients. The germline CDR1 and CDR2 sequences are LNHDA and SQIVND (reference sequence). Trimming left V 8 bases short and J 3 bases short, with 14 bases between. The CDR3 length is 14 residues. This table comes from immunoSEQ multiplex PCR, and its TCRdb copy is limited to in-frame clones, with some not included. Altogether fewer than 40,000 clones are present, approximately 93% being singletons, with the ten largest covering 5% to 8%. Sequencing was performed on blood. The sequence was obtained from a man aged 55 to 70 in good health. V is TRBV19 and J is TRBJ1-5; a weak D match, TRBD1 (6 bases). DNA for the CDR3: TGTGCCAGTCGACAGGAGCTAGACAATCAGCCCCAGCATTTT. Translation: CASRQELDNQPQHF.